These 27 T cell receptor beta chains originate from one sample sequenced in a study of cytomegalovirus exposure and HLA in healthy donors. Primers for the PCR totalled 60 Vbeta and 13 Jbeta. The method was immunoSEQ multiplex PCR; TCRdb's version includes in-frame clones alone and lacks a portion of them. The repertoire holds approximately 170,000 clones, with around three quarters as singletons. Sequencing used PBMCs. The receptors derive from a woman aged 40 to 50 in good health and CMV-seronegative.

The gene calls are TRBV19 and TRBJ1-5; D might be TRBD1 (5 bases). V shed 4 bases and J shed 2 bases, with 12 bases lying between them. Germline loops: CDR1 LNHDA, CDR2 SQIVND (reference sequence). This CDR3 has 15 residues. The CDR3 spells CASSKGSGGNQPQHF. The CDR3 bases are TGTGCCAGTAGTAAAGGTTCGGGGGGCAATCAGCCCCAGCATTTT.

The chain recombines TRBV5-6 with TRBJ2-3; D is possibly TRBD1 (5 bases). Trimming cost V 4 bases and J 1 base, with 13 bases left between them. Germline V CDR1 and CDR2: SGHDT, YYEEEE. The CDR3 is 15 amino acids. In DNA form, the CDR3 reads TGTGCCAGCAGCGATGGACAAAAGGGCACAGATACGCAGTATTTT. Translating gives CASSDGQKGTDTQYF.

CDR3 in DNA: TGCAGCGTTGAAGCCCCACAGACAGATACGCAGTATTTT. Its protein product is CSVEAPQTDTQYF. The chain has TRBV29-1 and TRBJ2-3; D uncertain. With 1 base removed from V and 3 bases from J, the gap between germline ends came to 8 bases. CDR1 is SQVTM, CDR2 ANQGSEA, per germline. The CDR3 has 13 amino acids.

The chain has TRBV6-1 and TRBJ2-4; 7 nucleotides agree with TRBD1. This CDR3 is built from 16 residues. Losses at the gene ends were 2 bases for V and 0 bases for J; bases not matched to a gene: 4. CDR1 and CDR2 (germline): MNHNS, SASEGT. In DNA form, the CDR3 reads TGTGCCAGCAGTGAATCCAGGGGGATAGCCAAAAACATTCAGTACTTC. This sequence encodes CASSESRGIAKNIQYF.

This clone was recorded a few times. Distinct nucleotide sequences in the sample also encode this CDR3. This chain uses TRBV5-1 with TRBJ1-3, with D unclear. The V gene's germline CDR1 is SGHRS and CDR2 YFSETQ. Between the trimmed V and J ends, which lost 0 bases and 0 bases, there was a span of 7 bases. This CDR3 is built from 15 residues. CDR3 loop: CASSLEGSSGNTIYF. The CDR3 DNA reads as TGCGCCAGCAGCTTGGAAGGGAGCTCTGGAAACACCATATATTTT.

The rearrangement uses TRBV18 and TRBJ1-1, with D perhaps TRBD1 (6 bases). Germline CDR1 KGHSH, CDR2 LQKENI. V dropped 3 bases and J dropped 3 bases, with 23 bases sitting between them. The CDR3 runs 18 residues. As DNA, the CDR3 is TGTGCCAGCTCACCCCAGTATCCCACAGTAGGACAGCACACTGAAGCTTTCTTT. Residues: CASSPQYPTVGQHTEAFF.

CDR3 amino acids: CAWSVAPYEQYF. Written as DNA, the CDR3 is TGTGCCTGGAGTGTAGCGCCGTACGAGCAGTACTTC. The chain joins TRBV30 to TRBJ2-7; the D is unclear. The CDR3 has 12 residues. With 0 bases removed from V and 4 bases from J, the gap between germline ends came to 7 bases. Per the germline V gene, CDR1 is GTSNPN and CDR2 is SVGIG (reference sequence).

The chain is built from TRBV28 and TRBJ2-2; D not certain. Germline values: CDR1 MDHEN, CDR2 SYDVKM. With 6 bases removed from V and 5 bases from J, the gap between germline ends came to 13 bases. The CDR3 has 14 amino acids. The CDR3 sequence: CASRSGPTTGELFF. CDR3 DNA sequence: TGTGCCAGCAGAAGTGGTCCCACAACCGGGGAGCTGTTTTTT. The full variable domain, rest sourced from reference TRBV28 and TRBJ2-2, is DVKVTQSSRYLVKRTGEKVFLECVQDMDHENMFWYRQDPGLGLRLIYFSYDVKMKEKGDIPEGYSVSREKKERFSLILESASTNQTSMYLCASRSGPTTGELFFGEGSRLTVL.

A single count supports this clone. The V gene is TRBV5-1, the J gene TRBJ2-7, with TRBD2 matching 14 bases. The CDR3 consists of 16 residues. V lost 0 bases and J lost 6; bases outside the gene matches: 5. The germline V gene encodes CDR1 SGHRS and CDR2 YFSETQ. This CDR3 is CASSLGTTSGRGEQYF. The CDR3 coding sequence is TGCGCCAGCAGCTTGGGAACGACTAGCGGGAGGGGCGAGCAGTACTTC. Supplemented by reference TRBV5-1 and TRBJ2-7, the full variable domain reads KAGVTQTPRYLIKTRGQQVTLSCSPISGHRSVSWYQQTPGQGLQFLFEYFSETQRNKGNFPGRFSGRQFSNSRSEMNVSTLELGDSALYLCASSLGTTSGRGEQYFGPGTRLTVT.

A few counts support this clone. This rearrangement joins TRBV30 to TRBJ2-5; 7 nucleotides align to TRBD2. Losses at the gene ends were 0 bases for V and 3 bases for J; bases not matched to a gene: 4. The CDR3 loop spans 14 amino acids. Germline V gives CDR1 GTSNPN, CDR2 SVGIG (reference sequence). CDR3 nucleotide sequence: TGTGCCTGGAGTGTAGGCGGGAGTAAAGAGACCCAGTACTTC. It is translated as CAWSVGGSKETQYF.

The chain links TRBV27 to TRBJ1-2, with 8 bases that match TRBD1. There are 19 residues in the CDR3. Germline trimming cut 2 bases from V and 2 bases from J; bases unmatched to any gene: 16. Per germline, CDR1 MNHEY and CDR2 SMNVEV (reference sequence). CDR3 loop: CASSLDPGQGGPSNYGYTF. The CDR3 DNA sequence: TGTGCCAGCAGTTTAGATCCCGGACAGGGTGGCCCCTCAAACTATGGCTACACCTTC.

The chain is built from TRBV6-6 and TRBJ2-7, with 11 bases lining up with TRBD2. CDR3 size: 14 residues. Germline V lookup: CDR1 MNHNY, CDR2 SVGAGI (reference sequence). Unmatched junction bases numbered 7, after V lost 10 bases and J lost 2 bases. CDR3 sequence: CATALAGGPYEQYF. CDR3 coding DNA: TGTGCCACCGCCTTAGCGGGAGGGCCCTACGAGCAGTACTTC.

Regarding this clone: A junction end diverges from the germline sequence, so it may reflect a read error. The chain uses TRBV2 and TRBJ2-4, with a tentative D call TRBD1 (6 bases). The CDR3 totals 13 residues. The germline gives CDR1 SNHLY, CDR2 FYNNEI. This CDR3 is CASSEATGHYWDF. CDR3 nucleotides: TGTGCCAGCAGTGAAGCAACAGGGCACTATTGGGACTTC.

J is TRBJ1-1 and V is TRBV9; the D is unclear. Germline values: CDR1 SGDLS, CDR2 YYNGEE. Trimming stripped 0 bases from V and 4 bases from J, with 7 bases between. The CDR3 contains 13 residues. CDR3 DNA sequence: TGTGCCAGCAGCGTAGGTTCGGGCACTGAAGCTTTCTTT. Protein: CASSVGSGTEAFF.

The chain uses TRBV9 and TRBJ2-3, with D possibly matching TRBD2 (5 bases). Germline CDR1 SGDLS, CDR2 YYNGEE. The V end lost 0 bases, the J end lost 3 bases, and 17 bases lay between the germline ends. This CDR3 has 17 amino acids. The CDR3 here is CASSVAAGSQRTDTQYF. CDR3 DNA sequence: TGTGCCAGCAGCGTAGCTGCCGGGTCGCAGCGGACAGATACGCAGTATTTT. Filled out from reference TRBV9 and TRBJ2-3, the complete variable domain reads DSGVTQTPKHLITATGQRVTLRCSPRSGDLSVYWYQQSLDQGLQFLIQYYNGEERAKGNILERFSAQQFPDLHSELNLSSLELGDSALYFCASSVAAGSQRTDTQYFGPGTRLTVL.

The J gene is TRBJ1-2, the V gene TRBV29-1, with TRBD1 identical over 7 bases. Germline lookup yields CDR1 SQVTM and CDR2 ANQGSEA. J gave up 3 bases and V 6 bases, and 16 bases lay outside the gene matches. This CDR3 is built from 16 residues. The CDR3 bases are TGCAGCGTCCCCAGAACAGGGGAAGGAGTTGACTATGGCTACACCTTC. Translating it yields CSVPRTGEGVDYGYTF. Supplemented by reference TRBV29-1 and TRBJ1-2, the full variable domain reads SAVISQKPSRDICQRGTSLTIQCQVDSQVTMMFWYRQQPGQSLTLIATANQGSEATYESGFVIDKFPISRPNLTFSTLTVSNMSPEDSSIYLCSVPRTGEGVDYGYTFGSGTRLTVV.

The chain joins TRBV5-1 to TRBJ2-7, with TRBD2 matching 12 bases. This CDR3 contains 18 residues. Germline V gene data show CDR1 as SGHRS and CDR2 as YFSETQ. V shed 0 bases and J 3 bases; nucleotides not matched to a gene: 10. CDR3 nucleotide sequence: TGCGCCAGCAGCTTGGACACTAGCGGGGGGACTAAGAACTACGAGCAGTACTTC. The encoded protein is CASSLDTSGGTKNYEQYF.

This clone showed up just a few times. The sample contains more than one DNA sequence encoding this CDR3. This chain uses TRBV6-5 with TRBJ1-2; D is uncertain. Germline loops: CDR1 MNHEY, CDR2 SVGAGI. Trimming removed 6 bases from V and 2 bases from J, with 7 bases in between. The length of the CDR3 is 12 residues. CDR3 sequence: CASRGGNYGYTF. DNA for the CDR3: TGTGCCAGCAGGGGAGGAAACTATGGCTACACCTTC.

The chain joins TRBV11-2 to TRBJ1-1; 8 bases align to TRBD1. The CDR3 is 14 residues long. The germline V gene has CDR1 SGHAT and CDR2 FQNNGV. The V and J ends lost 5 bases and 4 bases, in that order; junction bases with no gene match: 6. In nucleotides, the CDR3 is TGTGCCAGCAGCCAAGGACAGGGTGGCACTGAAGCTTTCTTT. Its translation: CASSQGQGGTEAFF.

This clone was counted between two and nine times. The chain links TRBV19 to TRBJ2-5, with 10 bases matching TRBD1. V lost 4 bases, J lost 2 bases, and 13 bases stayed unmatched. This CDR3 has 18 residues. Germline CDR1 and CDR2: LNHDA and SQIVND (reference sequence). The CDR3 is CASSNADRDRGFQETQYF. In nucleotides, the CDR3 is TGTGCCAGTAGTAATGCAGACCGGGACAGGGGCTTTCAAGAGACCCAGTACTTC.

A single count supports this clone. The CDR3 bases are TGTGCCAGCAGTCCAAACCGGGACAGGGATGAAAAACTGTTTTTT. Translating gives CASSPNRDRDEKLFF. The V call is TRBV27, the J call TRBJ1-4; TRBD1 agrees at 9 bases. Germline V gene data show CDR1 as MNHEY and CDR2 as SMNVEV (reference sequence). The J segment lost 6 bases and the V segment lost 5 bases, leaving 7 bases of the junction unmatched. CDR3 length: 15 amino acids.

The chain has TRBV30 and TRBJ2-7, with 9 positions matching TRBD1. This CDR3 has 11 amino acids. The germline V gene encodes CDR1 GTSNPN and CDR2 SVGIG (reference sequence). V lost 7 bases and J lost 6; bases outside the gene matches: 4. CDR3 in amino acids: CASDRGPEQYF. CDR3 coding DNA: TGTGCCTCGGACAGGGGTCCCGAGCAGTACTTC.

V gene TRBV6-1 combines with J gene TRBJ2-3; 10 bases are a match to TRBD1. J lost 3 bases, V lost 8 bases, and 5 bases had no gene match. Germline loops: CDR1 MNHNS, CDR2 SASEGT. The CDR3 is 14 amino acids. The CDR3 sequence: CASRDRGVTDTQYF. In DNA, the CDR3 is TGTGCCAGCCGGGACAGGGGAGTAACAGATACGCAGTATTTT.

J is TRBJ1-1 and V is TRBV5-1; D gene uncertain. CDR1 SGHRS and CDR2 YFSETQ come from the germline V gene. V gave up 0 bases and J gave up 3 bases, with 3 bases separating them. This CDR3 has 12 amino acids. Here the CDR3 reads CASSLGDTEAFF. In nucleotides, the CDR3 is TGCGCCAGCAGCTTGGGAGACACTGAAGCTTTCTTT.

This rearrangement joins TRBV7-9 to TRBJ1-1; D call uncertain. The CDR3 has 13 residues. Germline-derived CDR1 and CDR2 are SEHNR and FQNEAQ (reference sequence). Trimming cost V 6 bases and J 1 base, with 9 bases left between them. The CDR3 region is CASSWRPNTEAFF. Written as DNA, the CDR3 is TGTGCCAGCAGTTGGAGACCGAACACTGAAGCTTTCTTT.

This chain joins TRBV11-3 and TRBJ2-1; 7 bases align to TRBD2. V lost 5 bases, J lost 9 bases, and 4 bases stayed unmatched. This CDR3 spans 12 amino acids. Germline CDR1 is SGHNT and CDR2 is YENEEA. The CDR3 DNA reads TGTGCCAGCAGCCCCAGCGGGATTGAGCAGTTCTTC. It translates to CASSPSGIEQFF.

In its sample, this clone was seen a few times. The V call is TRBV30, the J call TRBJ2-7; 12 bases are shared with TRBD2. V lost 1 base to trimming and J lost 3 bases; unmatched junction nucleotides: 10. Germline CDR1 GTSNPN, CDR2 SVGIG (reference sequence). The CDR3 is 17 residues long. CDR3 loop: CAWSGLAGVGSFYEQYF. CDR3 DNA sequence: TGTGCCTGGAGTGGACTAGCGGGAGTGGGGTCCTTCTACGAGCAGTACTTC.